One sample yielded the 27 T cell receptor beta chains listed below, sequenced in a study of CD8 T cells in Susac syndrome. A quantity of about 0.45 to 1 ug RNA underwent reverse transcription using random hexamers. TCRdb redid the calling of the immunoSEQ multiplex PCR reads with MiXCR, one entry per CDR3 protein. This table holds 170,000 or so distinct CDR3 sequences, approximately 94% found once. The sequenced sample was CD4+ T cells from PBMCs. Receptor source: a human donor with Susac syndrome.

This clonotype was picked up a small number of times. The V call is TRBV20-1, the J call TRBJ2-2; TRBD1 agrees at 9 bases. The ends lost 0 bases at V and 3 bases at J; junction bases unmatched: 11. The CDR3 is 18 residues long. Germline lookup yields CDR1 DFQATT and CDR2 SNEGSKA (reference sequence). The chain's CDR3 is CSARDQRGQGGDTGELFF. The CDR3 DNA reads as TGCAGTGCTAGAGATCAAAGGGGACAGGGTGGCGACACCGGGGAGCTGTTTTTT.

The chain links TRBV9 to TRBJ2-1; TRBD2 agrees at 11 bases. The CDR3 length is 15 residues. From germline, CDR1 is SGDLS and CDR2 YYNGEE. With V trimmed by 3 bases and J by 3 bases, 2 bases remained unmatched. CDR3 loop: CASSGSGGGYNEQFF. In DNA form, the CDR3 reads TGTGCCAGCAGCGGTAGCGGGGGGGGCTACAATGAGCAGTTCTTC.

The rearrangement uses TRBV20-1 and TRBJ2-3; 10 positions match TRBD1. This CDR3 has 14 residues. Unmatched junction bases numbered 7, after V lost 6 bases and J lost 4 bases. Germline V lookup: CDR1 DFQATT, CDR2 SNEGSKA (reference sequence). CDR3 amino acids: CSATGTGVSDTQYF. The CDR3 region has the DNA TGCAGTGCGACGGGGACAGGGGTTTCAGATACGCAGTATTTT.

The CDR3 bases are TGTGCCAGCAGTTACGTGGTCGTCTACGAGCAGTACTTC. Translating gives CASSYVVVYEQYF. The rearrangement joins TRBV6-2 or TRBV6-3 to TRBJ2-7; no firm D call. The V and J ends lost 2 bases and 3 bases respectively, with 8 bases between them. Germline CDR1 and CDR2: MNHEY and SVGEGT. The CDR3 loop spans 13 amino acids.

The CDR3 DNA is TGTGCCAGCAGTTTAGCCAGGGGGGAGACCCAGTACTTC. This encodes CASSLARGETQYF. The gene calls are TRBV12-3 or TRBV12-4 and TRBJ2-5; 7 bases map to TRBD1. The CDR3 contains 13 residues. J gave up 5 bases and V 0 bases, and 0 bases lay outside the gene matches.

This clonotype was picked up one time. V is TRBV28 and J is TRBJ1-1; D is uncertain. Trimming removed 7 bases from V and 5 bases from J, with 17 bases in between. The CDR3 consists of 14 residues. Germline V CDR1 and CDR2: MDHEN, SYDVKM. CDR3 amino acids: CASKEGSRGTEAFF. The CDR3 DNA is TGTGCCAGCAAGGAGGGATCCCGGGGAACTGAAGCTTTCTTT.

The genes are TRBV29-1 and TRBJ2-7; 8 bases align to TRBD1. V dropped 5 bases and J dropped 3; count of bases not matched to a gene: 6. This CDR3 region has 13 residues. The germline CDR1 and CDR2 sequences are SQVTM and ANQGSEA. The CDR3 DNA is TGCAGCGTTCTACAGGGGGTGAGCTACGAGCAGTACTTC. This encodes CSVLQGVSYEQYF.

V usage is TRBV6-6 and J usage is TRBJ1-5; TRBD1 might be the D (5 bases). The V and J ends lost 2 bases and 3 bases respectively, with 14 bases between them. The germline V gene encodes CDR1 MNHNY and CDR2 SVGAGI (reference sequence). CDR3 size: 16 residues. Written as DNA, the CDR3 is TGTGCCAGCAGTTACGGGCAGGGAGGGTTCAATCAGCCCCAGCATTTT. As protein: CASSYGQGGFNQPQHF.

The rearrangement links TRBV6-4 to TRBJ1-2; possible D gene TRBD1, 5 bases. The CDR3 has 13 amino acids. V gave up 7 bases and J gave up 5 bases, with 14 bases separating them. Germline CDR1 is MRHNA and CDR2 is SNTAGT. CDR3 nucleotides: TGTGCCAGCATCCCCAACAGGAGTTATGGCTACACCTTC. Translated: CASIPNRSYGYTF.

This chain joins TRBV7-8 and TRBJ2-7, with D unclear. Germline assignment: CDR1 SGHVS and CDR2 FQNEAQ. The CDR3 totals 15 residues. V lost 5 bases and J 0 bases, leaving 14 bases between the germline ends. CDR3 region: CASSPRSQSSYEQYF. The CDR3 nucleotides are TGTGCCAGCAGCCCTCGAAGCCAAAGCTCCTACGAGCAGTACTTC. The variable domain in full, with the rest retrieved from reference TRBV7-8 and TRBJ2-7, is GAGVSQSPRYKVAKRGQDVALRCDPISGHVSLFWYQQALGQGPEFLTYFQNEAQLDKSGLPSDRFFAERPEGSVSTLKIQRTQQEDSAVYLCASSPRSQSSYEQYFGPGTRLTVT.

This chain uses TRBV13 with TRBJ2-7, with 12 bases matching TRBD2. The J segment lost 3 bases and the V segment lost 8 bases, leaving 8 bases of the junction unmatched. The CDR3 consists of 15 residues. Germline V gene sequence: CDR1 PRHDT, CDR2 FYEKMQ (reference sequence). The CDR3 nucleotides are TGTGCCAGCTCGATCCAGACTAGCGGGGGCTACGAGCAGTACTTC. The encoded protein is CASSIQTSGGYEQYF.

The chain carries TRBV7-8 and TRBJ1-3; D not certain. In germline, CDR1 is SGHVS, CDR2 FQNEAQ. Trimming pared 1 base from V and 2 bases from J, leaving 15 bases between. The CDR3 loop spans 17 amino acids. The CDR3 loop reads CASSLGIPQSAGNTIYF. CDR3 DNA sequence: TGTGCCAGCAGCTTAGGAATCCCTCAGAGCGCTGGAAACACCATATATTTT.

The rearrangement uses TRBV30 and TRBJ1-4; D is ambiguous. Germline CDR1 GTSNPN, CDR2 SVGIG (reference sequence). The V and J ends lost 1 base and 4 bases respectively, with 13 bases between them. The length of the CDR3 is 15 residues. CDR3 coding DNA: TGTGCCTGGAGTGCTGGGGTAGGGATTAATGAAAAACTGTTTTTT. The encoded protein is CAWSAGVGINEKLFF.

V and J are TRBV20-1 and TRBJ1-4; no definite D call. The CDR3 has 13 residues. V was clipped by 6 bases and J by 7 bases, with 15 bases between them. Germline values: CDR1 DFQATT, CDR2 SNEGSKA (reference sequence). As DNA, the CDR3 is TGCAGTGCCCCGAGGAGGGTGGGTGAAAAACTGTTTTTT. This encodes CSAPRRVGEKLFF.

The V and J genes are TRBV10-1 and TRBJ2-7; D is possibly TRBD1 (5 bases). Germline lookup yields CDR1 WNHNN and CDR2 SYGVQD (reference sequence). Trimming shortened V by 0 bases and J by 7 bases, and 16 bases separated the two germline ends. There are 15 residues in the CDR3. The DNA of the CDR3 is TGCGCCAGCAGTGAGTCGAAGGGCAGGGCAGGGGAGCAGTACTTC. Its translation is CASSESKGRAGEQYF.

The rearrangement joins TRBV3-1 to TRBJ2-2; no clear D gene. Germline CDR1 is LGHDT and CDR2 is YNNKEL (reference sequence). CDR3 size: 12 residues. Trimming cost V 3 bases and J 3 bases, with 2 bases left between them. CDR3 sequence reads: CASSQDTGELFF. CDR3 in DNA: TGTGCCAGCAGCCAGGACACCGGGGAGCTGTTTTTT.

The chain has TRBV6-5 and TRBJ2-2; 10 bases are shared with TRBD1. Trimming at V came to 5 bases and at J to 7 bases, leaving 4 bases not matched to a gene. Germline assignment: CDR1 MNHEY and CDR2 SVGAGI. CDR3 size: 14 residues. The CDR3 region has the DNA TGTGCCAGCAGTGCGGACAGGGGGGGCGGGGAGCTGTTTTTT. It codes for CASSADRGGGELFF.

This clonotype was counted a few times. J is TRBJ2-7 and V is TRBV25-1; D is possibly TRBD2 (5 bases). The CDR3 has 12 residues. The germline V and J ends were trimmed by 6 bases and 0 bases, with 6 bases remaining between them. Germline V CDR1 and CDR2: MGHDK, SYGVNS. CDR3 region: CASRGDSYEQYF. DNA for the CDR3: TGTGCCAGCAGGGGAGACTCCTACGAGCAGTACTTC.

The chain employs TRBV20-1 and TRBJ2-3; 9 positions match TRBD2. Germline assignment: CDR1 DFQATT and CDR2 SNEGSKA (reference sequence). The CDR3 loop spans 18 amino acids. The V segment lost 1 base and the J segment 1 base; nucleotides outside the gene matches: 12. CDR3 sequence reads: CSARGFLLASGGTDTQYF. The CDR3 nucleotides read TGCAGTGCTAGAGGGTTCCTGTTAGCTAGCGGGGGCACAGATACGCAGTATTTT.

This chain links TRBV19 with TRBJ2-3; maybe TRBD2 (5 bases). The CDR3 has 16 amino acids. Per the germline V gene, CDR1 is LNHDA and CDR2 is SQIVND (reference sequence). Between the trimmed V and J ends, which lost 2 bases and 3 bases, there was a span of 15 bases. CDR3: CASSIRSGSRTDTQYF. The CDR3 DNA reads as TGTGCCAGTAGTATACGGAGCGGCTCCCGAACAGATACGCAGTATTTT.

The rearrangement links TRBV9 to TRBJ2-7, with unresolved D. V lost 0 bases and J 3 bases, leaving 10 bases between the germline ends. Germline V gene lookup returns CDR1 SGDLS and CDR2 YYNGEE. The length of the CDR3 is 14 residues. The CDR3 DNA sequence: TGTGCCAGCAGCGTAGGAATCCTCGACTACGAGCAGTACTTC. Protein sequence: CASSVGILDYEQYF. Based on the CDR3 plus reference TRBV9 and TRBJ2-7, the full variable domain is DSGVTQTPKHLITATGQRVTLRCSPRSGDLSVYWYQQSLDQGLQFLIQYYNGEERAKGNILERFSAQQFPDLHSELNLSSLELGDSALYFCASSVGILDYEQYFGPGTRLTVT.

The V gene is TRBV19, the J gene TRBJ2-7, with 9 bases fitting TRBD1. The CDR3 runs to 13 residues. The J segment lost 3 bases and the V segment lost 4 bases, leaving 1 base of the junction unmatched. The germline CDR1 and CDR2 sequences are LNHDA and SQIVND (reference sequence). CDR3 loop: CASSRDRDYEQYF. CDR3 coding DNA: TGTGCCAGTAGTAGGGACAGGGACTACGAGCAGTACTTC.

The CDR3 region is CASGLDGTTEAFF. For the CDR3, the DNA is TGTGCTAGTGGTTTGGACGGGACCACTGAAGCTTTCTTT. The rearrangement uses TRBV12-5 and TRBJ1-1, with D maybe TRBD1 (5 bases). CDR1 is LGHNT, CDR2 FRNRAP, per germline. Trimming left V 1 base short and J 4 bases short, with 7 bases between. The CDR3 contains 13 residues.

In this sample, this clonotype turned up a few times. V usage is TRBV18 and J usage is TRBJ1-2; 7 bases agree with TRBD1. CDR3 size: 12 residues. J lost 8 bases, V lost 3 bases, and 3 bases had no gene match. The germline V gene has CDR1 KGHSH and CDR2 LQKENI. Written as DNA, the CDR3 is TGTGCCAGCTCACCGACAGGGAACGGCTACACCTTC. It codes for CASSPTGNGYTF.

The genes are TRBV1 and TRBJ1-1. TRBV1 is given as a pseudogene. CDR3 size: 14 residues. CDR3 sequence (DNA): TGCACCAGCAGCCAAGCTCGGACGAACACTGAAGCTTTCTTT. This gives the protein CTSSQARTNTEAFF.

DNA for the CDR3: TGTGCCAGCAGCCAAAGCCTGGTCGGGTCCGGGGAGCTGTTTTTT. Its translation: CASSQSLVGSGELFF. The V and J genes are TRBV3-1 and TRBJ2-2; no definite D call. Germline V lookup: CDR1 LGHDT, CDR2 YNNKEL (reference sequence). The length of the CDR3 is 15 residues. V was shortened by 2 bases and J by 6 bases, with 13 bases between the two germline ends. Variable domain in full (rest from reference TRBV3-1 and TRBJ2-2): DTAVSQTPKYLVTQMGNDKSIKCEQNLGHDTMYWYKQDSKKFLKIMFSYNNKELIINETVPNRFSPKSPDKAHLNLHINSLELGDSAVYFCASSQSLVGSGELFFGEGSRLTVL.

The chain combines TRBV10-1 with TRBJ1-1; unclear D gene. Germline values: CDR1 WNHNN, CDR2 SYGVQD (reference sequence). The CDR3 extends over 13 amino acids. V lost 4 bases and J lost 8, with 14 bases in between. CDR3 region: CASSAETQSEAFF. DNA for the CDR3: TGCGCCAGCAGTGCGGAGACACAATCCGAAGCTTTCTTT.